A selection of T cell receptor beta chains follows, all from one sample in a study of shared clonotypes between healthy human individuals. Generated by immunoSEQ multiplex PCR, the TCRdb table keeps only in-frame clones and is missing some. The table records hundreds of thousands of clones, 79% of them present only once. The sample consisted of PBMCs. The receptors shown here come from a woman between 35 and 50 years old in good health. Some clones in this sample may be carry-over from other donors' samples. The CDR3 runs from the conserved cysteine through the conserved F or W. The D gene is left open where the match is weak. Size values are once, few and many counts, or a class for expanded clones, and some rows have none.

j_call	clone_size	cdr3_length	d_call	v_call	cdr3_nt	cdr3_aa
TRBJ2-7	.	12	.	TRBV18	TGTGCCAGCTCACCAGTGCAAGACGAGCAGTACTTC	CASSPVQDEQYF
TRBJ2-3	once	16	.	TRBV6-1	TGTGCCAGCAGTGAAGCCTTAATGGCCGGTACAGATACGCAGTATTTT	CASSEALMAGTDTQYF
TRBJ2-2	.	12	.	TRBV7-2	TGTGCCAGCGGCACCCAGGTCGGGGAGCTGTTTTTT	CASGTQVGELFF
TRBJ2-2	.	15	TRBD1	TRBV5-1	TGCGCCAGCAGCTTGGCAGGACAGGGGACCGGGGAGCTGTTTTTT	CASSLAGQGTGELFF
TRBJ1-2	.	14	TRBD1	TRBV6-1	TGTGCCAGTAGCGAAGGTTGGGACAGCTATGGCTACACCTTC	CASSEGWDSYGYTF
TRBJ1-5	.	13	.	TRBV29-1	TGCAGCGTTGAAGTAAGCAGGGGTCAGCCCCAGCATTTT	CSVEVSRGQPQHF
TRBJ1-5	many	18	TRBD1	TRBV9	TGTGCCAGCAGCCCCGGCCTAGATCAGGGGGCTTTGGCTCAGCCCCAGCATTTT	CASSPGLDQGALAQPQHF
TRBJ1-1	.	15	.	TRBV29-1	TGCAGCGTTGGTTTGCGCGGCGTTCCGACCCGCGGGGCTTTCTTT	CSVGLRGVPTRGAFF
TRBJ1-5	.	15	.	TRBV19	TGTGCCAGTAACCGAGGCGCAGGGCGCAATCAGCCCCAGCATTTT	CASNRGAGRNQPQHF
TRBJ2-1	many	15	.	TRBV19	TGTGCCAGTAGTATTAGGGGGGGTTCCTACAATGAGCAGTTCTTC	CASSIRGGSYNEQFF
TRBJ2-1	.	14	TRBD2	TRBV10-1	TGCGCCAGCAGTGCCGGTAGCGGGAGTGATGAGCAGTTCTTC	CASSAGSGSDEQFF
TRBJ1-1	.	15	TRBD1	TRBV7-2	TGTGCCAGCAACCCCCCGGGACAGCTTTACACTGAAGCTTTCTTT	CASNPPGQLYTEAFF
TRBJ1-2	.	15	TRBD1	TRBV5-5	TGTGCCAGCAGCACCGGGACAGCATCCTTCTATGGCTACACCTTC	CASSTGTASFYGYTF
TRBJ2-2	.	14	TRBD1	TRBV29-1	TGCAGCGCCCCCGGGACAGGGGGCATCGGGGAGCTGTTTTTT	CSAPGTGGIGELFF
TRBJ2-5	.	15	.	TRBV30	TGTGCCTGGAGTGTAAGGCTTGGGGCGGCAGAGACCCAGTACTTC	CAWSVRLGAAETQYF
TRBJ2-3	.	15	TRBD2	TRBV7-3	TGTGCCAGCAGCTTAGGACTAGCCCTCACAGATACGCAGTATTTT	CASSLGLALTDTQYF
TRBJ2-7	.	17	.	TRBV28	TGTGCCAGCAGTTCCGATCGATTAGCGTGGATCTCCTACGAGCAGTACTTC	CASSSDRLAWISYEQYF
TRBJ2-2	.	18	TRBD2	TRBV5-1	TGCGCCAGCAGCTTGGACCACTCAAGCGGGAGGATAACCGGGGAGCTGTTTTTT	CASSLDHSSGRITGELFF
TRBJ2-7	.	14	.	TRBV27	TGTGCCAGCAGTTTCGGGGGTTCTGAATACGAGCAGTACTTC	CASSFGGSEYEQYF
TRBJ1-4	.	14	TRBD1	TRBV6-1	TGTGCCAGCAACGACAGGGGGCGTTTTGAAAAACTGTTTTTT	CASNDRGRFEKLFF
TRBJ2-5	.	15	TRBD2	TRBV30	TGTGCCTGGAGGAGTGGAGGGACTAGTGTGGAGACCCAGTACTTC	CAWRSGGTSVETQYF
TRBJ2-7	few	16	TRBD2	TRBV9	TGTGCCAGCAGCGTAGGAGGACTAGCGGGGTTCTACGAGCAGTACTTC	CASSVGGLAGFYEQYF
TRBJ1-2	.	14	TRBD1	TRBV11-2	TGTGCCAGCAGCCTGGACAGGAATAACTATGGCTACACCTTC	CASSLDRNNYGYTF
TRBJ2-3	few	16	TRBD2	TRBV6-1	TGTGCCAGCAGTGGGGGAGGCGGGAGGGCCACAGATACGCAGTATTTT	CASSGGGGRATDTQYF
TRBJ2-5	.	16	TRBD1	TRBV7-2	TGTGCCAGCAGCTTAGGGATACAGGGGGCGCAGGAGACCCAGTACTTC	CASSLGIQGAQETQYF
TRBJ1-2	.	14	.	TRBV19	TGTGCCAGTAGTAATACAGGGCATCTCTATGGCTACACCTTC	CASSNTGHLYGYTF
TRBJ2-3	.	15	TRBD2	TRBV18	TGTGCCAGCTCATCTGTAGCGGGAGCAACAGATACGCAGTATTTT	CASSSVAGATDTQYF
TRBJ2-4	.	13	.	TRBV29-1	TGCAGCGTTGAGCGGACAGGAGGGGACATTCAGTACTTC	CSVERTGGDIQYF
TRBJ1-2	.	15	TRBD1	TRBV28	TGTGCCAGCAGTACGACAGGGGAACCCATCTTCGGCTACACCTTC	CASSTTGEPIFGYTF
TRBJ2-5	.	15	TRBD1	TRBV10-3	TGTGCCGCAAAGCCCGGGACAGGGAGTTCGGAGACCCAGTACTTC	CAAKPGTGSSETQYF
TRBJ2-6	.	17	TRBD1	TRBV27	TGTGCCAGCAGACCGGGACAGGGATCATCTGGGGCCAACGTCCTGACTTTC	CASRPGQGSSGANVLTF
TRBJ2-2	few	17	.	TRBV28	TGTGCCAGCAGTTCCCGCTGGAGGGCCGGATTTACCGGGGAGCTGTTTTTT	CASSSRWRAGFTGELFF